The following is a T cell receptor (beta chain) sequence with its context. Its binding antigen is unknown. One base away lies a much larger clone, so this may be a sequencing read error. Hyperthyroidism patients were newly diagnosed, with disease duration under 2 months, and aged 18 to 65 years. Any patient with an uncontrolled infection, another autoimmune disease, pregnancy or lactation was excluded. Diagnoses were established on the basis of clinical symptoms, serum thyroxine and TRAb, thyroid ultrasound, and orbital computed tomography. For progressor patients, blood was drawn at the first diagnosis of hyperthyroidism, before any ophthalmopathy symptoms had appeared. PBMCs were separated from about 10 ml of fresh peripheral blood using Ficoll-Paque density gradient centrifugation. Progressor patients were first diagnosed with Graves' hyperthyroidism and then developed ophthalmopathy during follow-up. Trizol reagent was used to extract total RNA, and RNA quality was then checked on an Agilent 2100 Bioanalyzer.

The data stem from a study of T cells in Graves' hyperthyroidism and ophthalmopathy (dated by TCRdb to between 2019 and 2020). Some background on the complete study: Peripheral blood was collected at initial diagnosis, before any treatment. The approximately 98 discovery patients were randomly divided into training and test sets at a 7:3 ratio. The paper reports TCR Vbeta CDR3 sequencing of roughly 140 peripheral blood samples: approximately 43 ophthalmopathy, about 75 hyperthyroidism and around 17 progressor patients. After sampling, hyperthyroidism patients received methimazole starting at 30 mg daily, and ophthalmopathy patients received high-dose intravenous methylprednisolone. TCR V-J signatures able to tell the groups apart were searched for in a discovery cohort of more than 90 patients, of whom about 40 had Graves' ophthalmopathy and roughly 57 had stable Graves' hyperthyroidism. An independent validation cohort of under 20 hyperthyroidism patients and approximately 15 patients who later progressed to ophthalmopathy tested prospective prediction of ophthalmopathy. In roughly six Graves' hyperthyroidism patients, the study also compared T-cell repertoires from thyroid tissue with T-cell repertoires from blood. What the authors observed across the whole study: In cross-validation, a model built on a 13 V-J signature told ophthalmopathy apart from stable hyperthyroidism with less than 90% sensitivity and around 83% specificity, and in testing the same model reached 80%/75%. In validation, the model predicted progression to ophthalmopathy with around 71% sensitivity and 72% to 75% specificity, a median of around six months before onset. No statistical method was used to set the sample size in advance, and investigators knew the group allocation. Most expanded thyroid clonotypes (frequency above 0.001) were also detected in blood, suggesting blood repertoires may reflect thyroid immune responses.

From the cysteine up to the phenylalanine, the CDR3 has a length of 11 residues. This entry keeps only the CDR3 DNA: 33 bases, framed from base 1. Cut back by 5 bases and 12 bases, the V and J ends lie 13 bases apart. TCR beta CDR3 regions were amplified from RNA transcripts. For the first round of RT-PCR on the TCR CDR3, the HTBI primer set was used together with the Qiagen OneStep RT-PCR kit. Libraries were constructed in a second round of multiplex PCR, after which size selection and purification were carried out. Libraries were sequenced paired-end with 100 bp reads on an Illumina HiSeq2000. As for how the authors treated the data: SOAPnuke was used to process the raw data, throwing out any read that contained adapters or uncalled bases, had a mean Phred below 15, or lacked an exact constant-primer or identifier match. High-quality paired reads were merged using COPE v1.2.5, and each unique nucleotide sequence was defined as a clonotype. Clonotypes were aligned to IMGT TRBV, TRBD and TRBJ reference segments using MiTCR v1.1. Analysis was restricted to V-J combinations with a frequency above 0.0001, which covered roughly 99% of repertoires. A TCS score was defined as the ratio between F50 (clonal expansion) and ExV (chaos), using BLOSUM62-based TCRdist between CDR3 peptides within each V-J. Welch's t-statistics and random forest reduced around 510 V-J features to about 12, which were used in a naive Bayes classifier (R e1071). Starting from the raw public reads, TCRdb applied fastp trimming at Q25, assembled clones with MiXCR and retained in-frame beta chains. Rows with a matching CDR3 protein are joined into one entry that keeps the most common DNA and genes. The V and J calls were not made by the authors but by TCRdb's processing. Counted in this sample were approximately 620,000 distinct CDR3 sequences; around 13% of them appeared once. The ten largest clones represent approximately 5.7% of the sample.

What was sequenced was blood. The sequence joins TRBV12-3 or TRBV12-4 to TRBJ1-1, with the D gene uncertain. The clonotype originates from a woman in her twenties or thirties with Graves' hyperthyroidism that later progressed to Graves' ophthalmopathy. CDR3 loop: CASSLNRETFF. The DNA sequence is given as TGTGCCAGCAGTCTTAACCGGGAGACTTTCTTT.